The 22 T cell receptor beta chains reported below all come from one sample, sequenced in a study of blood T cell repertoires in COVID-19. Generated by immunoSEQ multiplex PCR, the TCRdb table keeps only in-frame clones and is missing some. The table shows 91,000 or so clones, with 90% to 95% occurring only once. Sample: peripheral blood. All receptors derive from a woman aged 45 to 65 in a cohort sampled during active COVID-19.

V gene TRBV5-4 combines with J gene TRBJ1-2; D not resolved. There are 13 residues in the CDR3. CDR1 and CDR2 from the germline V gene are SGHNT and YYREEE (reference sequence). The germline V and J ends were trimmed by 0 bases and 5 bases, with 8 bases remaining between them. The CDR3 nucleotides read TGTGCCAGCAGCTTGGAAGCGGGTTATGGCTACACCTTC. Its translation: CASSLEAGYGYTF.

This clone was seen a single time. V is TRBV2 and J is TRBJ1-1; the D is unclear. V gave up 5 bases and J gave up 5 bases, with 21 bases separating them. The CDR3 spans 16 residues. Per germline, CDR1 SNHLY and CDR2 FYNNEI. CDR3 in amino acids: CASSTKGLRAKTEAFF. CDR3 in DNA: TGTGCCAGCAGTACAAAGGGCTTGAGGGCAAAGACTGAAGCTTTCTTT.

The chain's CDR3 is CAISDGAGGNTDTQYF. The CDR3 DNA reads TGTGCCATCAGTGATGGAGCGGGCGGTAACACAGATACGCAGTATTTT. This chain uses TRBV10-3 with TRBJ2-3; TRBD2 is a possible D gene (6 bases). Germline CDR1 ENHRY, CDR2 SYGVKD. Trimming took 3 bases from V and 2 from J, leaving 15 bases between them. This CDR3 has 16 amino acids.

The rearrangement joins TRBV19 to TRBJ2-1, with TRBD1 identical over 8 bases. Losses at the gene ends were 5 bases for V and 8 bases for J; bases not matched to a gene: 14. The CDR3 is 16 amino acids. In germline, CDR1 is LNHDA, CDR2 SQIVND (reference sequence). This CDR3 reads CASSPLSGQAKDEQFF. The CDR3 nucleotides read TGTGCCAGTAGTCCCTTATCGGGACAGGCTAAGGATGAGCAGTTCTTC.

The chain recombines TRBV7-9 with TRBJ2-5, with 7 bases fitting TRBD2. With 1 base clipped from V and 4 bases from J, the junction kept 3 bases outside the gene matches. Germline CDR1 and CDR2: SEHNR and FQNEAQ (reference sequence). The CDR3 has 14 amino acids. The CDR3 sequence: CASSLGAGVETQYF. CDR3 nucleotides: TGTGCCAGCAGCTTAGGTGCGGGAGTAGAGACCCAGTACTTC.

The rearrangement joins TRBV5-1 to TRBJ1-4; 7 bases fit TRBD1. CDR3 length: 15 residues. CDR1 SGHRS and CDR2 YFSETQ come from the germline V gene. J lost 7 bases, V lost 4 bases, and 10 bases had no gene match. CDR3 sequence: CASSESGGSVEKLFF. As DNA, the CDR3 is TGCGCCAGCAGCGAATCAGGGGGTTCGGTTGAAAAACTGTTTTTT. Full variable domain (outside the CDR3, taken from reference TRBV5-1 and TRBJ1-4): KAGVTQTPRYLIKTRGQQVTLSCSPISGHRSVSWYQQTPGQGLQFLFEYFSETQRNKGNFPGRFSGRQFSNSRSEMNVSTLELGDSALYLCASSESGGSVEKLFFGSGTQLSVL.

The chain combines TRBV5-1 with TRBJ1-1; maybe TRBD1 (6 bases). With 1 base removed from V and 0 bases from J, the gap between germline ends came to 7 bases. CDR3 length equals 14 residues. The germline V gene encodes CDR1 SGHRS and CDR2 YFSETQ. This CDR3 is CASSLRQVNTEAFF. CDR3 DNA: TGCGCCAGCAGCTTGAGACAGGTGAACACTGAAGCTTTCTTT.

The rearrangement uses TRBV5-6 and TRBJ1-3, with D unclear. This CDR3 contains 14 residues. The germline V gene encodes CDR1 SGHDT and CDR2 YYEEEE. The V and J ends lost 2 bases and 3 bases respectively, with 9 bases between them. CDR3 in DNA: TGTGCCAGCAGCTTCTCGAGTGGTGGAAACACCATATATTTT. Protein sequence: CASSFSSGGNTIYF. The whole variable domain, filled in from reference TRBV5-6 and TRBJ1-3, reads DAGVTQSPTHLIKTRGQQVTLRCSPKSGHDTVSWYQQALGQGPQFIFQYYEEEERQRGNFPDRFSGHQFPNYSSELNVNALLLGDSALYLCASSFSSGGNTIYFGEGSWLTVV.

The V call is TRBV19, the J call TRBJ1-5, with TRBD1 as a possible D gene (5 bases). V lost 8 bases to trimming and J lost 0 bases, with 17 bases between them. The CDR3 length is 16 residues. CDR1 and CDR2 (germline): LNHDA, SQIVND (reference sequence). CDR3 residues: CASRGTLRISNQPQHF. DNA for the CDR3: TGTGCCAGTCGCGGGACTCTAAGGATTAGCAATCAGCCCCAGCATTTT.

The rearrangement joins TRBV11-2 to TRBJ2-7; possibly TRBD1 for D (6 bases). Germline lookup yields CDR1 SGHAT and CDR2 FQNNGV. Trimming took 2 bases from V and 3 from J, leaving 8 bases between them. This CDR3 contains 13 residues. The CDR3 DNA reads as TGTGCCAGCAGCTTAAACAGGGACTACGAGCAGTACTTC. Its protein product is CASSLNRDYEQYF.

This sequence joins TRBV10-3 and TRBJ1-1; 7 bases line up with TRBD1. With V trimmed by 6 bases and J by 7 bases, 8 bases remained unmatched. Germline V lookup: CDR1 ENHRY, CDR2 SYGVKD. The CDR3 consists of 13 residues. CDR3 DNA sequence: TGTGCCATCAGGGGTCGGGACAGAGATGAAGCTTTCTTT. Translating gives CAIRGRDRDEAFF.

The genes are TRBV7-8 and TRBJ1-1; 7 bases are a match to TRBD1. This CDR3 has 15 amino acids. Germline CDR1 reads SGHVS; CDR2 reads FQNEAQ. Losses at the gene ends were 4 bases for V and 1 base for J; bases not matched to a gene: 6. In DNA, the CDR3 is TGTGCCAGCAGCTGGAGCAGGGGGACGAACACTGAAGCTTTCTTT. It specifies CASSWSRGTNTEAFF.

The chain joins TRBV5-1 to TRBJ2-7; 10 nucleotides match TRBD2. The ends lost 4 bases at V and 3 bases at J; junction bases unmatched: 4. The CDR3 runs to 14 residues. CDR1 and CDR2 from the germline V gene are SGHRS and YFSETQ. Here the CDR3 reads CASSLAGEIYEQYF. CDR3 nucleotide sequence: TGCGCCAGCAGCCTAGCGGGGGAGATCTACGAGCAGTACTTC.

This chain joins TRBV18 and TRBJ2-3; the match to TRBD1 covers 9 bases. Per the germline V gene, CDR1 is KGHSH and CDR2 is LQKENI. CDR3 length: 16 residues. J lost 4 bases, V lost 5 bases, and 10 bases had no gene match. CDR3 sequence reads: CASSDGYRGQADTQYF. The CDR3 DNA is TGTGCCAGCTCAGACGGTTACAGGGGGCAAGCAGATACGCAGTATTTT.

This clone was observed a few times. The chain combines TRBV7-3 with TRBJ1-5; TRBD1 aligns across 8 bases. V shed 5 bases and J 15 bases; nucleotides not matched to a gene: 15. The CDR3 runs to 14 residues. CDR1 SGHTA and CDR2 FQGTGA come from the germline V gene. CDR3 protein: CASSPGVQGARMHF. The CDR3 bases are TGTGCCAGCAGCCCCGGAGTGCAGGGGGCGCGTATGCATTTT.

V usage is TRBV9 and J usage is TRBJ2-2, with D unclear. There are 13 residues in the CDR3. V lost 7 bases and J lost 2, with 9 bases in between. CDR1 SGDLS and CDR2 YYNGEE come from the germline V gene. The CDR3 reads CASAEPNTGELFF. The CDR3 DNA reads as TGTGCCAGCGCAGAACCCAACACCGGGGAGCTGTTTTTT.

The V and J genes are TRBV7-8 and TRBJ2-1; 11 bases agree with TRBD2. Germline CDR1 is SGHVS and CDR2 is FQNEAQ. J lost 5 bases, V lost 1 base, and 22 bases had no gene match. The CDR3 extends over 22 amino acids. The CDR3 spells CASSLVVGALLAGATDDNEQFF. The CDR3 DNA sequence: TGTGCCAGCAGCTTAGTGGTAGGGGCTCTACTAGCGGGGGCCACGGATGACAATGAGCAGTTCTTC. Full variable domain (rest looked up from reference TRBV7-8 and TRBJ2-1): GAGVSQSPRYKVAKRGQDVALRCDPISGHVSLFWYQQALGQGPEFLTYFQNEAQLDKSGLPSDRFFAERPEGSVSTLKIQRTQQEDSAVYLCASSLVVGALLAGATDDNEQFFGPGTRLTVL.

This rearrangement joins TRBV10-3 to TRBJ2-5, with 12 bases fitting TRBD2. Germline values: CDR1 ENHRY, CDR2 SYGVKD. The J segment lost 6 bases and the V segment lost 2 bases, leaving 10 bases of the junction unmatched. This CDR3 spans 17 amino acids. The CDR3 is CAISEPGLAGTEKTQYF. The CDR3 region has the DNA TGTGCCATCAGTGAGCCCGGACTAGCGGGAACAGAGAAGACCCAGTACTTC.

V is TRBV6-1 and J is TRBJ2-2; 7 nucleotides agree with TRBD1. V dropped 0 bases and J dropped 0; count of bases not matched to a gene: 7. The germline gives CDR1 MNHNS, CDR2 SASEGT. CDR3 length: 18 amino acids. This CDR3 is CASSEAYLGQTNTGELFF. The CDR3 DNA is TGTGCCAGCAGTGAAGCGTATTTGGGACAGACGAACACCGGGGAGCTGTTTTTT.

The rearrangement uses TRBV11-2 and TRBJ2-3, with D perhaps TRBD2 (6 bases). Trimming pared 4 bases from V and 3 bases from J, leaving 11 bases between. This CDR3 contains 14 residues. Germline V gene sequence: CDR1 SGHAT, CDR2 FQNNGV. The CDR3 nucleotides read TGTGCCAGCAGCTCCCGCGGGGAGACAGATACGCAGTATTTT. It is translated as CASSSRGETDTQYF. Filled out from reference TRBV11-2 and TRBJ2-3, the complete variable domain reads EAGVAQSPRYKIIEKRQSVAFWCNPISGHATLYWYQQILGQGPKLLIQFQNNGVVDDSQLPKDRFSAERLKGVDSTLKIQPAKLEDSAVYLCASSSRGETDTQYFGPGTRLTVL.

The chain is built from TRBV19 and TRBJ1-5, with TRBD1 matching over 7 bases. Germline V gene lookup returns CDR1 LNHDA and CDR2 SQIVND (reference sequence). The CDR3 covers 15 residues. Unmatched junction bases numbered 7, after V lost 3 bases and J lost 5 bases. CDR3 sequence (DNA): TGTGCCAGTAGTATTGAGGCCCAGGGGGATCAGCCCCAGCATTTT. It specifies CASSIEAQGDQPQHF.

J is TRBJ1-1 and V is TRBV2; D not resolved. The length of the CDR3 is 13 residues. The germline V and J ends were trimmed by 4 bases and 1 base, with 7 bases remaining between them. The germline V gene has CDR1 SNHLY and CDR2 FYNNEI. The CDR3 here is CASSATENTEAFF. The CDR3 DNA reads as TGTGCCAGCAGTGCAACAGAGAACACTGAAGCTTTCTTT.